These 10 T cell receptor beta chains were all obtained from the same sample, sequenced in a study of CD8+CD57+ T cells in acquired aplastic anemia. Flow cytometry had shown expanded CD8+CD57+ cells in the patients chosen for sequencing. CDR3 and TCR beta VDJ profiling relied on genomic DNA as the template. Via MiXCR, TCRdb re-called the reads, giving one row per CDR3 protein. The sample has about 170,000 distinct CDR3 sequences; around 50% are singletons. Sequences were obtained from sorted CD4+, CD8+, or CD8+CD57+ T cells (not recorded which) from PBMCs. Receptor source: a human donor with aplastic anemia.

CDR3 loop: CASSLALAGASYNEQFF. The CDR3 nucleotides are TGTGCCAGCAGCTTAGCGTTAGCGGGGGCCTCCTACAATGAGCAGTTCTTC. V usage is TRBV7-2 and J usage is TRBJ2-1, with 9 bases fitting TRBD2. The junction had 3 bases not matched to a gene; V was cut back by 0 bases and J by 0 bases. CDR1 and CDR2 (germline): SGHTA, FQGNSA. The length of the CDR3 is 17 residues.

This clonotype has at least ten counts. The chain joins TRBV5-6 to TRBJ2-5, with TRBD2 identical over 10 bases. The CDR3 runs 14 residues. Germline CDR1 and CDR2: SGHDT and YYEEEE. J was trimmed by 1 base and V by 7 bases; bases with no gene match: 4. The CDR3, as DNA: TGTGCCAGCGGAGGACTAGCGGTCCAAGAGACCCAGTACTTC. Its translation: CASGGLAVQETQYF. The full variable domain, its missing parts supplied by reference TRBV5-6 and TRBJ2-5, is DAGVTQSPTHLIKTRGQQVTLRCSPKSGHDTVSWYQQALGQGPQFIFQYYEEEERQRGNFPDRFSGHQFPNYSSELNVNALLLGDSALYLCASGGLAVQETQYFGPGTRLLVL.

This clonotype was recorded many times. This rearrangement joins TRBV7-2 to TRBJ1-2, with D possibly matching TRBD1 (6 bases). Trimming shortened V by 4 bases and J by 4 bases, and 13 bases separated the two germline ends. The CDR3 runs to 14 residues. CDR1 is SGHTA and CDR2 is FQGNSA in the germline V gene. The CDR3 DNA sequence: TGTGCCAGCAGCTACCAAGGGGGGGGCTATGGCTACACCTTC. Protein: CASSYQGGGYGYTF.

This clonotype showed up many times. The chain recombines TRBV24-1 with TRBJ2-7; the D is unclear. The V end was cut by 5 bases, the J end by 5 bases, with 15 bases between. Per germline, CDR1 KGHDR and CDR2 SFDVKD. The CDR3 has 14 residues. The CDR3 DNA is TGTGCCACCAGTGCCAGAGGAACTTCCGACGAGCAGTACTTC. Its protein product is CATSARGTSDEQYF.

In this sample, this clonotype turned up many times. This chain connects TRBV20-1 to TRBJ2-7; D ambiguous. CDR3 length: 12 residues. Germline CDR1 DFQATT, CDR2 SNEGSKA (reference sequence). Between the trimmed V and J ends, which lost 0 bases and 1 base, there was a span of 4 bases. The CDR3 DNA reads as TGCAGTGCTAGAGAGCTGTCCTACGAGCAGTACTTC. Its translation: CSARELSYEQYF.

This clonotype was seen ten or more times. The CDR3 sequence is CASSFGRGSLNYGYTF. DNA for the CDR3: TGTGCCAGCAGTTTTGGGAGGGGCAGTCTGAACTATGGCTACACCTTC. The J gene is TRBJ1-2, the V gene TRBV12-3 or TRBV12-4, with a possible D match to TRBD1 (5 bases). Trimming took 3 bases from V and 2 from J, leaving 16 bases between them. This CDR3 has 16 residues.

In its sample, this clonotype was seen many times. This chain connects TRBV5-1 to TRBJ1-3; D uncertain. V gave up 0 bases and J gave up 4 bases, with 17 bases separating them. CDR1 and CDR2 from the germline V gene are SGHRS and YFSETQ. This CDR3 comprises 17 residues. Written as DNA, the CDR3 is TGCGCCAGCAGCTTGGCCCGCGGGGTAGGAGCCGGAAACACCATATATTTT. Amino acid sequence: CASSLARGVGAGNTIYF.

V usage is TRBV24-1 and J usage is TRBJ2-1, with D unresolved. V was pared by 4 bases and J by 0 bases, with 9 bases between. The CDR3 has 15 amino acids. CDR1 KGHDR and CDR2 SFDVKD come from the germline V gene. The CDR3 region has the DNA TGTGCCACCAGTGACGACTCTCGCTCCTACAATGAGCAGTTCTTC. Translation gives CATSDDSRSYNEQFF.

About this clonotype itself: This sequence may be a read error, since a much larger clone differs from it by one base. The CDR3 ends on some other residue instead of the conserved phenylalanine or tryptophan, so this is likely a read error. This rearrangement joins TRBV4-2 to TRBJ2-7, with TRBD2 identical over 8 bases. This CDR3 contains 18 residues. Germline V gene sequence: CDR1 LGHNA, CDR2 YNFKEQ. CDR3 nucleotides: TGTGCCAGCAGCCAAGATCCCCGGGGACGGGGGGGCTCCAACGAGCAGTACTCC. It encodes CASSQDPRGRGGSNEQYS.

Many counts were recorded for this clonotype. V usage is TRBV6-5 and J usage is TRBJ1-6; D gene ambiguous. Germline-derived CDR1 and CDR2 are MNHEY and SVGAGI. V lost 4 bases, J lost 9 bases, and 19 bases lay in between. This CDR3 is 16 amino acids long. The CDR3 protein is CASSSEGGRPGSPLHF. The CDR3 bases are TGTGCCAGCAGTTCGGAGGGTGGACGCCCCGGTTCACCCCTCCACTTT.